This T cell receptor beta chain is from a study of blood T cell repertoires in COVID-19. As for the study in general: COVID-19 samples collected from the United States, Italy and Spain covered acute and convalescent phases. Nucleic acid was either cDNA or gDNA, and it came from T cells, B-cell-depleted T cells, or PBMCs.

In the original workflow: Counts of nucleated cells, estimated from reference gene primer amplification, were obtained. TCRdb's copy holds only in-frame clones and misses some; the assay was immunoSEQ multiplex PCR. The V and J calls and the clone size are those of that table, but D and trimming were determined from the DNA. This table holds 53,000 or so clones, 90% found once. The TCR sequence derives from a human donor in a cohort sampled during active COVID-19. Specimen: peripheral blood.

CDR3 in DNA: TGCGCCAGCAGCCGGGGGACTAGCGGGGGGTACTCCTACAATGAGCAGTTCTTC. It yields the protein CASSRGTSGGYSYNEQFF. J is TRBJ2-1 and V is TRBV4-3; 15 bases are a match to TRBD2. Germline lookup yields CDR1 LGHNA and CDR2 YSLEER. The CDR3 length is 18 residues. V was clipped by 4 bases and J by 0 bases; unmatched bases: 4.